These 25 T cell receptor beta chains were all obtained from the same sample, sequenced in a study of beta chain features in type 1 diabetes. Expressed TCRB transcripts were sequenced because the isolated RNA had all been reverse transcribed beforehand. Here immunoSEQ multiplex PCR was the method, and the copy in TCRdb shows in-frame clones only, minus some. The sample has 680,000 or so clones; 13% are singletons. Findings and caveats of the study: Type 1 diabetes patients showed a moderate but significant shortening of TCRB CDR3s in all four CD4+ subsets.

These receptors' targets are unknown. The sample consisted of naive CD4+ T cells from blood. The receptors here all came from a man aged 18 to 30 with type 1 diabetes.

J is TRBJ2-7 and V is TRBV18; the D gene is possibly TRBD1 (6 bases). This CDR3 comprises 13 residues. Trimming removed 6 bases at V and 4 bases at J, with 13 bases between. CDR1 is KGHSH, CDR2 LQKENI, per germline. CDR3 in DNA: TGTGCCAGCTCCGTAACAGGGCTATACGAGCAGTACTTC. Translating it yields CASSVTGLYEQYF.

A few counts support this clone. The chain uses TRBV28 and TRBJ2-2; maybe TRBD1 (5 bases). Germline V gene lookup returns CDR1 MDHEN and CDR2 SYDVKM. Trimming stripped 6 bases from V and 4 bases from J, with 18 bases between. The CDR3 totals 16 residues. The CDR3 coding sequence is TGTGCCAGCAGGACGGCGATACAGGAGACCACCGGGGAGCTGTTTTTT. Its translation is CASRTAIQETTGELFF.

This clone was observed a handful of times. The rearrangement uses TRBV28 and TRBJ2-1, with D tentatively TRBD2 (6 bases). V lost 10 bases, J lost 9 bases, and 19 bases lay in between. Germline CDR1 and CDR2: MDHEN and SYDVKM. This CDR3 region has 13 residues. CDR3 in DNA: TGTGCCACCCAAGGGAGGAGATTTGGTGAGCAGTTCTTC. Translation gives CATQGRRFGEQFF. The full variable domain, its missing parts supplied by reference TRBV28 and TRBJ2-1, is DVKVTQSSRYLVKRTGEKVFLECVQDMDHENMFWYRQDPGLGLRLIYFSYDVKMKEKGDIPEGYSVSREKKERFSLILESASTNQTSMYLCATQGRRFGEQFFGPGTRLTVL.

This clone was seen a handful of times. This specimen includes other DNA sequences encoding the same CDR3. CDR3 residues: CASSYSGGSNQPQHF. In nucleotides, the CDR3 is TGTGCCAGCAGTTACTCAGGGGGAAGCAATCAGCCCCAGCATTTT. This sequence joins TRBV6-5 and TRBJ1-5, with a weak D call TRBD1 (6 bases). V dropped 0 bases and J dropped 1 base, with 7 bases sitting between them. Germline V gene sequence: CDR1 MNHEY, CDR2 SVGAGI. The CDR3 is 15 residues long.

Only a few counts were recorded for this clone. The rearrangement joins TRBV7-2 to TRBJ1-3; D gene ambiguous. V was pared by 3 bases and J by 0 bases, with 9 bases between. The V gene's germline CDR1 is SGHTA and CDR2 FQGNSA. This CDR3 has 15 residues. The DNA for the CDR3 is TGTGCCAGCAGCTTCTCCAGATCCTCTGGAAACACCATATATTTT. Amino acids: CASSFSRSSGNTIYF.

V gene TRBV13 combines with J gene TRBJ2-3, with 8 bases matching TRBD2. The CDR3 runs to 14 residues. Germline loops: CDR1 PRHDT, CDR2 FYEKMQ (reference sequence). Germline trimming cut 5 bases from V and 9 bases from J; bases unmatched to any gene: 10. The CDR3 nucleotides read TGTGCCAGCAGCAGCAGCGGGGGCCCCGAAACGCAGTATTTT. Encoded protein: CASSSSGGPETQYF. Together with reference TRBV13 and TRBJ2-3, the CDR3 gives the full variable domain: AAGVIQSPRHLIKEKRETATLKCYPIPRHDTVYWYQQGPGQDPQFLISFYEKMQSDKGSIPDRFSAQQFSDYHSELNMSSLELGDSALYFCASSSSGGPETQYFGPGTRLTVL.

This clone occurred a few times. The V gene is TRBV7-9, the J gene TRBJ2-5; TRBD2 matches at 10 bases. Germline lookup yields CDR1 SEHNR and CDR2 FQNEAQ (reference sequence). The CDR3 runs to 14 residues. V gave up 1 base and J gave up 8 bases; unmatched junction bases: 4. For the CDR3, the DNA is TGTGCCAGCAGCTTAGAACTAGCGGGGAGTACCCAGTACTTC. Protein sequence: CASSLELAGSTQYF.

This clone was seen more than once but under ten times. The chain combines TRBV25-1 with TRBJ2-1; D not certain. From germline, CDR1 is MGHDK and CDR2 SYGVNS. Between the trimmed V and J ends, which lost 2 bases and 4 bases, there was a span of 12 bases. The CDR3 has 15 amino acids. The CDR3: CASSESTARYNEQFF. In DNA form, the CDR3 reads TGTGCCAGCAGTGAAAGTACAGCGAGGTACAATGAGCAGTTCTTC. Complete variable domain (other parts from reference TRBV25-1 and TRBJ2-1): EADIYQTPRYLVIGTGKKITLECSQTMGHDKMYWYQQDPGMELHLIHYSYGVNSTEKGDLSSESTVSRIRTEHFPLTLESARPSHTSQYLCASSESTARYNEQFFGPGTRLTVL.

The chain's CDR3 is CASSQAGAGTDTQYF. Here the CDR3 DNA reads TGTGCCAGCAGCCAAGCGGGGGCCGGCACAGATACGCAGTATTTT. The V gene is TRBV14, the J gene TRBJ2-3; possibly TRBD1 or TRBD2 for D (6 bases each). There are 15 residues in the CDR3. V gave up 1 base and J gave up 1 base, with 9 bases separating them. Germline CDR1 is SGHDN and CDR2 is FVKESK.

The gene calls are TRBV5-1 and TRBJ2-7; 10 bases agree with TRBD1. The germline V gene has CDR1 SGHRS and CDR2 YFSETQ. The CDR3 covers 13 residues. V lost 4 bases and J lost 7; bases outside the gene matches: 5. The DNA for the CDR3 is TGCGCCAGCAGCCCGGGACAGGGGAGGGAGCAGTACTTC. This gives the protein CASSPGQGREQYF.

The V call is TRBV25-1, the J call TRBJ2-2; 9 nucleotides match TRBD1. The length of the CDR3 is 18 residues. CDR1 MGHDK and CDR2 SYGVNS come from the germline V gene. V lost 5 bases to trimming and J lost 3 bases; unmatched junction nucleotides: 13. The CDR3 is CASSSPGTGIMDTGELFF. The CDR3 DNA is TGTGCCAGCAGTAGTCCCGGGACAGGGATCATGGACACCGGGGAGCTGTTTTTT.

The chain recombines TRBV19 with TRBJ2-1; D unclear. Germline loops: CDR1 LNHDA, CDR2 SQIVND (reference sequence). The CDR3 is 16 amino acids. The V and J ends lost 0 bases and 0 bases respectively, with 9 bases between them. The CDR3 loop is CASSIDLPSSYNEQFF. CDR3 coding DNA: TGTGCCAGTAGTATAGATCTACCGAGCTCCTACAATGAGCAGTTCTTC.

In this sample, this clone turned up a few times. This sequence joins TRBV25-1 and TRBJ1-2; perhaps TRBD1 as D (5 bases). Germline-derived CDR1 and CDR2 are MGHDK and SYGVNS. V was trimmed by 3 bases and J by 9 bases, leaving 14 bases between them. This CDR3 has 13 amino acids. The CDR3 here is CASSEMGVVSYTF. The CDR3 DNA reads TGTGCCAGCAGTGAGATGGGGGTGGTGAGCTACACCTTC.

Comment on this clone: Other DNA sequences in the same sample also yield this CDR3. The CDR3 DNA is TGTGCCAGCAGCGTGGGACAGGGAGAGACCCAGTACTTC. This gives the protein CASSVGQGETQYF. J is TRBJ2-5 and V is TRBV9; TRBD1 agrees at 9 bases. With 2 bases clipped from V and 4 bases from J, the junction kept 0 bases outside the gene matches. The CDR3 sequence is 13 residues long. Germline V CDR1 and CDR2: SGDLS, YYNGEE.

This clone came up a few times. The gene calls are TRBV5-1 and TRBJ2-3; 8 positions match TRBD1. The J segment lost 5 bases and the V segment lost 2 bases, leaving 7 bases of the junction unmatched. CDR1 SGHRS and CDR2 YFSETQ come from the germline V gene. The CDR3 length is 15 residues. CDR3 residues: CASSFNADRGDTQYF. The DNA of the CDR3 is TGCGCCAGCAGCTTCAACGCCGACAGGGGAGATACGCAGTATTTT.

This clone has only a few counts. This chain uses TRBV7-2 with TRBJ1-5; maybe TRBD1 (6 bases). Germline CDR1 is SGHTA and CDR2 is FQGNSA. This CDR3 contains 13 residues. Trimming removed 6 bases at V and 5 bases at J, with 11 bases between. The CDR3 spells CASSRQEDQPQHF. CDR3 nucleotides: TGTGCCAGCAGTAGACAGGAGGATCAGCCCCAGCATTTT.

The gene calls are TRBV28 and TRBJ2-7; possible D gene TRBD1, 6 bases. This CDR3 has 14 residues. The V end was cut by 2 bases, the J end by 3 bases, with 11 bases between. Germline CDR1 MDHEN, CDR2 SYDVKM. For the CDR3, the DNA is TGTGCCAGCAGTTTACCACAGGACAGCTACGAGCAGTACTTC. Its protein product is CASSLPQDSYEQYF.

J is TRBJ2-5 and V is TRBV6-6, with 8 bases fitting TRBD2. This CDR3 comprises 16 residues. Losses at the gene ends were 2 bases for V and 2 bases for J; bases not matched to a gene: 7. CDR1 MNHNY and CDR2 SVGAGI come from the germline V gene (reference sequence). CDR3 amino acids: CASSYAPVAGQETQYF. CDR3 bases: TGTGCCAGCAGTTACGCGCCGGTAGCGGGGCAAGAGACCCAGTACTTC.

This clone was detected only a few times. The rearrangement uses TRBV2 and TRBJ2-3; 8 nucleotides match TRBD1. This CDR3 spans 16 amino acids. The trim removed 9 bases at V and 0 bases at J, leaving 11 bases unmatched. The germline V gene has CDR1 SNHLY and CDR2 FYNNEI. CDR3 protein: CASGRDRPSSTDTQYF. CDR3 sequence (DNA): TGTGCCAGTGGTCGGGACAGGCCCTCTAGCACAGATACGCAGTATTTT.

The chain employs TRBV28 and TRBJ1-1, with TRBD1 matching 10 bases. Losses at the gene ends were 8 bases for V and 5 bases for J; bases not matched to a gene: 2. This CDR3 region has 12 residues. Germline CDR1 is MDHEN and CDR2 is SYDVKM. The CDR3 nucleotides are TGTGCCAGCGGGACAGGGGAAACTGAAGCTTTCTTT. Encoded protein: CASGTGETEAFF.

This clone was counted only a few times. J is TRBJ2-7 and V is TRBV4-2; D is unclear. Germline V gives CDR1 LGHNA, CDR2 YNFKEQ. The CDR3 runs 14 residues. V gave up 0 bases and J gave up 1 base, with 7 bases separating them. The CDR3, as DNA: TGTGCCAGCAGCCAAGATCTGCGGTCCTACGAGCAGTACTTC. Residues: CASSQDLRSYEQYF.

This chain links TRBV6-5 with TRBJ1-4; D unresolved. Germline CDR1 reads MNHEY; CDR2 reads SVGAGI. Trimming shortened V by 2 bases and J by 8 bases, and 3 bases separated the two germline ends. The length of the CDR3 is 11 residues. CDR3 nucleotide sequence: TGTGCCAGCAGTTACGCCGAAAAACTGTTTTTT. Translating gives CASSYAEKLFF.

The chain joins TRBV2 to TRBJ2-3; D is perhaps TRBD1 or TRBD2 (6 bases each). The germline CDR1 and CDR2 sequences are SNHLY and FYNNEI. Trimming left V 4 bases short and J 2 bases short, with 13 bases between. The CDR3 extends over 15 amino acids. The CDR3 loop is CASSGEGGNTDTQYF. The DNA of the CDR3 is TGTGCCAGCAGTGGAGAAGGGGGGAACACAGATACGCAGTATTTT.

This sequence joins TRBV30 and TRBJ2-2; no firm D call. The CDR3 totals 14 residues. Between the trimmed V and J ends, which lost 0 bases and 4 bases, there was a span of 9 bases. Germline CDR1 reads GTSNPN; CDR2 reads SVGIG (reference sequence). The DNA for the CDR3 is TGTGCCTGGAGTGTACAGCTCTCCACCGGGGAGCTGTTTTTT. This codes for CAWSVQLSTGELFF.

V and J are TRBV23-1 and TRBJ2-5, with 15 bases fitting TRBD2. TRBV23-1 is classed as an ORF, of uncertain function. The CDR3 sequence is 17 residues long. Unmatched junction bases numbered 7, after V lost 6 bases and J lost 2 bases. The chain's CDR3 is CASRRTSGGAEQETQYF. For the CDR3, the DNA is TGCGCCAGCAGGCGGACTAGCGGGGGGGCGGAACAAGAGACCCAGTACTTC.